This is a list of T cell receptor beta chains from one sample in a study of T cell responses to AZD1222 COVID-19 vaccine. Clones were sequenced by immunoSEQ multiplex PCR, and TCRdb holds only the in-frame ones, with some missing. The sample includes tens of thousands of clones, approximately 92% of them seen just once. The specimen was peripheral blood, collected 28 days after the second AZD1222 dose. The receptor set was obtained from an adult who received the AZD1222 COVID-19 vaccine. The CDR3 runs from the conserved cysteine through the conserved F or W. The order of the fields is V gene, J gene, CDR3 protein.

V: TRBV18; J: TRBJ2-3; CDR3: CASSPGSAAPGADTQYF
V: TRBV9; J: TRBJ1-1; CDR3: CASSGGRTGLGAFF
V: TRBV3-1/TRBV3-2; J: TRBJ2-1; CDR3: CASSQGVRTYNEQFF
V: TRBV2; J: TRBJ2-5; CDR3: CASNQGRGETQYF
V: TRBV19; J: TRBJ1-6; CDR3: CASSPGQLDSPLHF
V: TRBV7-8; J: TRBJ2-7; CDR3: CASSPGSFYEQYF
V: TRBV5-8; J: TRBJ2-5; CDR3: CASSLAGQTQGTQYF
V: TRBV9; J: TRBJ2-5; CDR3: CASSVGTHQETQYF
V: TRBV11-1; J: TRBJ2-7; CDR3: CASSFVLRGYEQYF
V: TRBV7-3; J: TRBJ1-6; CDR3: CASSPGTGGSPLHF
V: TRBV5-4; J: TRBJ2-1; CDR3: CASSFRTGRLNEQFF
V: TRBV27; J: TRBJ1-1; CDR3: CASSLFHSNTEAFF
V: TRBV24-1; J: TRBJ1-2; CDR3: CATSDTGRTGYTF
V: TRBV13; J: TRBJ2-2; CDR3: CASSLGLTGLAEHTGELFF
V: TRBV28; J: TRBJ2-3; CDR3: CASSLGSGGFPDTQYF
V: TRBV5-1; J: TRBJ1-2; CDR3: CASSSSARQGASGYTF